What follows are 18 T cell receptor beta chains derived from one specimen sequenced in a study of T-cell reconstitution after alpha-beta-depleted transplantation in children. The TCRbeta library incorporated unique molecular identifiers. TCRdb fed the PCR reads into MiXCR, producing one record per CDR3 protein. The data show 800,000 to 1,000,000 distinct CDR3 sequences, with under 30% seen just once and 28% held by the top ten. The starting material was PBMCs, mostly from graft donor cells, obtained 360 days after TCRalphabeta/CD19-depleted stem cell transplant. The receptors shown here come from a boy in the first two years of life who had a stem cell transplant for SCID, so the T cells may come from the graft donor.

V usage is TRBV3-1 and J usage is TRBJ2-3; 7 bases map to TRBD2. V shed 3 bases and J 6 bases; nucleotides not matched to a gene: 6. Germline V gives CDR1 LGHDT, CDR2 YNNKEL (reference sequence). The CDR3 consists of 14 residues. The CDR3 nucleotides are TGTGCCAGCAGCCATCCCCTGGGGGGGGATACGCAGTATTTT. It yields the protein CASSHPLGGDTQYF.

The chain links TRBV9 to TRBJ2-2, with TRBD1 matching 7 bases. Germline assignment: CDR1 SGDLS and CDR2 YYNGEE. Losses at the gene ends were 4 bases for V and 4 bases for J; bases not matched to a gene: 13. The CDR3 extends over 17 amino acids. The CDR3 coding sequence is TGTGCCAGCAGCCCCACCCCCGGGACAGCAATCACCGGGGAGCTGTTTTTT. Protein: CASSPTPGTAITGELFF.

This clonotype appeared a few times. The chain carries TRBV15 and TRBJ2-1, with 9 bases fitting TRBD1. The CDR3 is made up of 20 amino acids. The J segment lost 3 bases and the V segment lost 2 bases, leaving 17 bases of the junction unmatched. From germline, CDR1 is LNHNV and CDR2 YYDKDF (reference sequence). CDR3 in DNA: TGTGCCACCAGCAGACCGTCGGTTCTTACAGGGGGCGCCTACTACAATGAGCAGTTCTTC. Its protein product is CATSRPSVLTGGAYYNEQFF.

In its sample, this clonotype was seen a few times. The chain links TRBV28 to TRBJ1-6; D call uncertain. The CDR3 extends over 12 amino acids. Germline V gives CDR1 MDHEN, CDR2 SYDVKM. The ends were cut back, 2 bases at V and 9 bases at J, with 5 bases in the middle. The CDR3 DNA sequence: TGTGCCAGCAGTTTACGTAGTTCACCCCTCCACTTT. This gives the protein CASSLRSSPLHF.

The V call is TRBV4-1, the J call TRBJ2-1, with D tentatively TRBD2 (6 bases). This CDR3 has 15 residues. Germline values: CDR1 MGHRA, CDR2 YSYEKL. The V and J ends lost 5 bases and 3 bases respectively, with 14 bases between them. This CDR3 is CASSTIGGIYNEQFF. For the CDR3, the DNA is TGCGCCAGCAGCACTATCGGGGGAATCTACAATGAGCAGTTCTTC.

The J gene is TRBJ2-7, the V gene TRBV11-2, with D possibly being TRBD2 (6 bases). Per germline, CDR1 SGHAT and CDR2 FQNNGV. This CDR3 contains 15 residues. V lost 1 base and J lost 1, with 11 bases in between. CDR3 coding DNA: TGTGCCAGCAGCTTAGTTACCGGGGGATCCTACGAGCAGTACTTC. Its protein product is CASSLVTGGSYEQYF.

This clonotype was observed a few times. The chain is built from TRBV5-1 and TRBJ2-1, with TRBD1 identical over 8 bases. Germline CDR1 and CDR2: SGHRS and YFSETQ. V gave up 0 bases and J gave up 10 bases; unmatched junction bases: 6. There are 14 residues in the CDR3. The CDR3 here is CASSLGQGLGEQFF. The CDR3 DNA reads as TGCGCCAGCAGCTTGGGACAGGGGCTGGGGGAGCAGTTCTTC.

This clonotype was recorded a few times. The rearrangement joins TRBV7-8 to TRBJ2-5; 9 nucleotides agree with TRBD2. Germline V CDR1 and CDR2: SGHVS, FQNEAQ. V trimming: 0 bases; J trimming: 2 bases; junction bases outside the gene matches: 4. This CDR3 has 16 residues. This chain's CDR3 is CASSLAGLAPQETQYF. The DNA of the CDR3 is TGTGCCAGCAGCTTAGCGGGACTAGCTCCACAAGAGACCCAGTACTTC. The full variable domain, with the rest looked up from reference TRBV7-8 and TRBJ2-5, is GAGVSQSPRYKVAKRGQDVALRCDPISGHVSLFWYQQALGQGPEFLTYFQNEAQLDKSGLPSDRFFAERPEGSVSTLKIQRTQQEDSAVYLCASSLAGLAPQETQYFGPGTRLLVL.

The J gene is TRBJ2-7, the V gene TRBV4-1; TRBD1 aligns across 7 bases. The germline CDR1 and CDR2 sequences are MGHRA and YSYEKL. V shed 10 bases, J shed 2 bases, and the junction held 8 bases outside the gene matches. The CDR3 covers 13 residues. The CDR3 nucleotides read TGCGCCACCCAGACAGGGTACCCCTACGAGCAGTACTTC. Residues: CATQTGYPYEQYF.

V gene TRBV2 combines with J gene TRBJ2-1, with a tentative D call TRBD1 (5 bases). The germline gives CDR1 SNHLY, CDR2 FYNNEI. The CDR3 loop spans 12 amino acids. V gave up 5 bases and J gave up 6 bases, with 8 bases separating them. Here the CDR3 reads CASSNTGNEQFF. Here the CDR3 DNA reads TGTGCCAGCAGTAACACAGGCAATGAGCAGTTCTTC.

The chain carries TRBV20-1 and TRBJ2-3; D might be TRBD2 (5 bases). CDR1 DFQATT and CDR2 SNEGSKA come from the germline V gene (reference sequence). The V end lost 6 bases, the J end lost 6 bases, and 13 bases lay between the germline ends. This CDR3 is 12 amino acids long. CDR3 in amino acids: CSAVGGMDTQYF. The DNA of the CDR3 is TGCAGTGCGGTAGGAGGTATGGATACGCAGTATTTT.

The rearrangement links TRBV28 to TRBJ2-3; D is uncertain. Germline V CDR1 and CDR2: MDHEN, SYDVKM. The ends were cut back, 2 bases at V and 0 bases at J, with 9 bases in the middle. The CDR3 is 15 amino acids. The CDR3 is CASSLIEESTDTQYF. The CDR3 nucleotides are TGTGCCAGCAGTTTAATTGAGGAAAGCACAGATACGCAGTATTTT. Combining the CDR3 with reference TRBV28 and TRBJ2-3 gives the whole variable domain DVKVTQSSRYLVKRTGEKVFLECVQDMDHENMFWYRQDPGLGLRLIYFSYDVKMKEKGDIPEGYSVSREKKERFSLILESASTNQTSMYLCASSLIEESTDTQYFGPGTRLTVL.

The sample holds many counts of this clonotype. The CDR3 loop reads CASSGFGNQPQHF. In DNA, the CDR3 is TGCGCCAGTTCAGGGTTTGGCAATCAGCCCCAGCATTTT. This chain connects TRBV4-1 to TRBJ1-5; possibly TRBD1 for D (5 bases). CDR1 is MGHRA and CDR2 is YSYEKL in the germline V gene. This CDR3 contains 13 residues. V was cut by 9 bases and J by 2 bases, with 11 bases left in between.

The chain carries TRBV2 and TRBJ1-5; 7 bases are a match to TRBD1. Unmatched junction bases numbered 6, after V lost 6 bases and J lost 1 base. This CDR3 comprises 15 residues. Germline loops: CDR1 SNHLY, CDR2 FYNNEI. CDR3: CASRLTGTSNQPQHF. The CDR3 nucleotides read TGTGCCAGCAGGCTGACAGGGACAAGCAATCAGCCCCAGCATTTT.

A few counts support this clonotype. The CDR3 nucleotides read TGTGCCAGCAGTTTAGTCGGGGCTTTCACTGAAGCTTTCTTT. Protein product: CASSLVGAFTEAFF. The rearrangement links TRBV12-3 or TRBV12-4 to TRBJ1-1, with TRBD1 as a possible D gene (5 bases). The CDR3 extends over 14 amino acids. Trimming stripped 1 base from V and 4 bases from J, with 10 bases between.

The chain couples TRBV12-3 or TRBV12-4 to TRBJ1-1; 9 nucleotides line up with TRBD1. Trimming cost V 5 bases and J 5 bases; bases outside gene matches: 9. This CDR3 has 15 residues. Here the CDR3 DNA reads TGTGCCAGCAGTCAAGGGACAGGGATGAGAACTGAAGCTTTCTTT. It is translated as CASSQGTGMRTEAFF.

A few counts support this clonotype. The chain is built from TRBV12-3 or TRBV12-4 and TRBJ2-3, with 10 bases that match TRBD2. The CDR3 extends over 18 amino acids. The ends lost 0 bases at V and 2 bases at J; junction bases unmatched: 8. CDR3 nucleotides: TGTGCCAGCAGTTTAGCGTCCCTAGCGGGGGAGATCACAGATACGCAGTATTTT. Translating gives CASSLASLAGEITDTQYF.

The rearrangement uses TRBV12-3 or TRBV12-4 and TRBJ2-1; 11 nucleotides line up with TRBD2. The CDR3 consists of 16 residues. Unmatched junction bases numbered 6, after V lost 0 bases and J lost 8 bases. The CDR3 DNA reads as TGTGCCAGCAGTTTAGCGCCGCTAGCGGGGGGACATGAGCAGTTCTTC. As protein: CASSLAPLAGGHEQFF.